What follows describes a single T cell receptor beta chain. Its specificity is not known. V lost 5 bases, J lost 3 bases, and 5 bases stayed unmatched. This CDR3 has 16 residues. Germline-derived CDR1 and CDR2 are SGHTA and FQGTGA. The data were taken from a study of T-cell reconstitution after alpha-beta-depleted transplantation in children. Unique molecular identifiers were used in preparing the TCRbeta library. TCRdb re-derived calls from the PCR reads in MiXCR, one entry per CDR3 protein. The sample consists of 400,000 to 450,000 distinct CDR3 sequences, 43% of them appearing once. The study, taken as a whole, reports: At the one-year point after transplant, T-cell counts and TCRbeta diversity were found to come mostly from T cells that had been newly produced. There were some patients whose high TCRbeta diversity at day 60 came from surviving recipient T cells and thymic progenitors. Two months or so post-transplant, alpha-beta T cells reportedly derived from several hundred expanded graft clones.

This clonotype was obtained from a girl aged 2-10 years with aplastic anemia, due to receive a stem cell transplant. The chain recombines TRBV7-3 with TRBJ2-1; TRBD2 aligns across 12 bases. The specimen comprised PBMCs, sampled before TCRalphabeta/CD19-depleted stem cell transplant. Here the CDR3 DNA reads TGTGCCAGCAGCCCGATGGGACTAGCGGGCTACAATGAGCAGTTCTTC. Its protein is CASSPMGLAGYNEQFF.